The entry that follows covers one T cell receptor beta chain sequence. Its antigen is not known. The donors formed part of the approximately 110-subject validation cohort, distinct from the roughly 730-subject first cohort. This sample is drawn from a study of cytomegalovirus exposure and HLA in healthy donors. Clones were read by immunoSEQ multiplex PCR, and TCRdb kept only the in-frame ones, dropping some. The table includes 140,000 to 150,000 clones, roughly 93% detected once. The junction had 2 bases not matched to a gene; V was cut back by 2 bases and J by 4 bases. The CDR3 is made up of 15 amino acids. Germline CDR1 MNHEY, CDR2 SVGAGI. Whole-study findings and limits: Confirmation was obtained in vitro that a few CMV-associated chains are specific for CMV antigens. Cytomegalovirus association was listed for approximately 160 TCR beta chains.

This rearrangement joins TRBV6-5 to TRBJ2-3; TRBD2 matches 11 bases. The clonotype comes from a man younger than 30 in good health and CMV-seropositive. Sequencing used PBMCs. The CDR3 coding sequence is TGTGCCAGCAGTTACGAACTAGCGGGAGCAGATACGCAGTATTTT. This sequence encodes CASSYELAGADTQYF.